This record looks at one T cell receptor (beta chain) sequence and its context. Its specificity is not known. The authors took one heparinised blood draw, averaging about 110 mL, from each donor. As every portion of the isolated RNA was reverse transcribed, the sequencing read expressed TCRB transcripts. This table comes from immunoSEQ multiplex PCR, and its TCRdb copy is limited to in-frame clones, with some not included. The table includes almost 350,000 clones, roughly 8% detected once. This sample stems from a study of beta chain features in type 1 diabetes. General study findings and limits: Within the patient group, naive, central memory and Treg TCRB repertoires appeared more similar to each other than within healthy donors.

The receptor was isolated from a woman younger than 35 in good health. The sequenced sample was central memory CD4+ T cells from blood.

CDR3 nucleotide sequence: TGTGCCAGCAGCGTACTAGCGACGGCTAGCACAGATACGCAGTATTTT. Translation gives CASSVLATASTDTQYF. This chain uses TRBV9 with TRBJ2-3; D may be TRBD2 (6 bases). CDR1 is SGDLS and CDR2 is YYNGEE in the germline V gene. This CDR3 comprises 16 residues. V lost 1 base and J lost 0, with 12 bases in between.